One and the same sample provided the 17 T cell receptor beta chains below, sequenced in a study of blood T cell repertoires in COVID-19. The assay was immunoSEQ multiplex PCR, and TCRdb's table has in-frame clones only and misses some. The table shows roughly 62,000 clones, with approximately 79% occurring only once. The sample was peripheral blood. The source is a man aged 55 to 70 with acute or convalescent COVID-19.

This chain uses TRBV20-1 with TRBJ2-1; D gene uncertain. Germline values: CDR1 DFQATT, CDR2 SNEGSKA (reference sequence). V was clipped by 4 bases and J by 13 bases, with 11 bases between them. The CDR3 has 10 amino acids. The CDR3 here is CSAMLKLQFF. The CDR3 DNA reads as TGCAGTGCTATGTTAAAATTACAGTTCTTC.

This chain connects TRBV19 to TRBJ1-5, with TRBD1 identical over 7 bases. The ends lost 4 bases at V and 5 bases at J; junction bases unmatched: 23. Germline CDR1 reads LNHDA; CDR2 reads SQIVND (reference sequence). The CDR3 has 20 residues. The CDR3 reads CASSTDRNRGLVLLDQPQHF. The CDR3 region has the DNA TGTGCCAGTAGTACAGATCGTAACAGGGGACTGGTCCTCTTAGATCAGCCCCAGCATTTT.

V gene TRBV10-3 combines with J gene TRBJ1-2; D remains ambiguous. Germline V CDR1 and CDR2: ENHRY, SYGVKD. This CDR3 has 13 amino acids. Trimming left V 0 bases short and J 5 bases short, with 7 bases between. The CDR3 DNA follows: TGTGCCATCAGTGAGTCTCGGGAGTATGGCTACACCTTC. Its translation is CAISESREYGYTF.

The chain carries TRBV27 and TRBJ1-6, with unresolved D. The V gene lost 11 bases and the J gene lost 2 bases, with 7 bases spanning the gap. The CDR3 covers 12 residues. Germline CDR1 is MNHEY and CDR2 is SMNVEV (reference sequence). CDR3 loop: CAVRAYNSPLHF. The DNA for the CDR3 is TGTGCCGTTCGGGCCTATAATTCACCCCTCCACTTT.

V gene TRBV2 combines with J gene TRBJ2-7; D perhaps matches TRBD1 (6 bases). Germline V CDR1 and CDR2: SNHLY, FYNNEI. Trimming pared 6 bases from V and 1 base from J, leaving 7 bases between. The CDR3 is 12 amino acids. The CDR3 is CASRTGSYEQYF. DNA for the CDR3: TGTGCCAGCAGAACAGGGTCCTACGAGCAGTACTTC.

The chain recombines TRBV7-2 with TRBJ1-5; D is unclear. The germline gives CDR1 SGHTA, CDR2 FQGNSA. The CDR3 spans 14 residues. V was clipped by 1 base and J by 0 bases, with 4 bases between them. This CDR3 is CASSLVNSNQPQHF. In DNA form, the CDR3 reads TGTGCCAGCAGCTTAGTTAATAGCAATCAGCCCCAGCATTTT.

This clone was recorded only once. The J gene is TRBJ2-3, the V gene TRBV20-1; 11 nucleotides agree with TRBD2. V shed 3 bases and J 3 bases; nucleotides not matched to a gene: 8. The CDR3 is 16 amino acids. CDR1 and CDR2 (germline): DFQATT, SNEGSKA (reference sequence). In nucleotides, the CDR3 is TGCAGTGCTAGTGCTACCGGGACTAGCGGAACAGATACGCAGTATTTT. Amino acids: CSASATGTSGTDTQYF.

V usage is TRBV6-5 and J usage is TRBJ1-2; 8 bases line up with TRBD1. V lost 6 bases and J lost 7; bases outside the gene matches: 13. The CDR3 consists of 15 residues. Per the germline V gene, CDR1 is MNHEY and CDR2 is SVGAGI. The CDR3 is CASSPQAGGPGGYTF. CDR3 DNA sequence: TGTGCCAGCAGCCCCCAAGCAGGGGGCCCTGGTGGCTACACCTTC.

This chain uses TRBV5-1 with TRBJ1-4; no clear D gene. The CDR3 contains 15 residues. The V and J ends lost 5 bases and 1 base respectively, with 12 bases between them. Germline loops: CDR1 SGHRS, CDR2 YFSETQ. The CDR3 is CASREGSKTNEKLFF. The CDR3 region has the DNA TGCGCCAGCAGGGAGGGTTCCAAAACTAATGAAAAACTGTTTTTT.

This clone was recorded only once. The CDR3 DNA is TGTGCCAGCAGCGCGGACAGGGGAAGGAACGAAAAACTGTTTTTT. It translates to CASSADRGRNEKLFF. This chain uses TRBV7-9 with TRBJ1-4; 9 bases are a match to TRBD1. Looked up from germline, CDR1 is SEHNR and CDR2 is FQNEAQ (reference sequence). The CDR3 totals 15 residues. With 5 bases clipped from V and 8 bases from J, the junction kept 9 bases outside the gene matches. The full variable domain, with the rest looked up from reference TRBV7-9 and TRBJ1-4, is DTGVSQNPRHKITKRGQNVTFRCDPISEHNRLYWYRQTLGQGPEFLTYFQNEAQLEKSRLLSDRFSAERPKGSFSTLEIQRTEQGDSAMYLCASSADRGRNEKLFFGSGTQLSVL.

The rearrangement joins TRBV7-2 to TRBJ1-5; TRBD1 matches at 9 bases. CDR1 SGHTA and CDR2 FQGNSA come from the germline V gene. J gave up 0 bases and V 1 base, and 4 bases lay outside the gene matches. The CDR3 is made up of 17 amino acids. The CDR3 nucleotides read TGTGCCAGCAGCTTAGGGAGGGGACAGGGTAGCAATCAGCCCCAGCATTTT. Translation gives CASSLGRGQGSNQPQHF.

This chain joins TRBV28 and TRBJ2-7; D is unresolved. V shed 5 bases and J shed 4 bases, with 6 bases lying between them. The germline gives CDR1 MDHEN, CDR2 SYDVKM. This CDR3 spans 11 amino acids. The CDR3 region has the DNA TGTGCCAGCAGTGGGCATTACGAGCAGTACTTC. Protein sequence: CASSGHYEQYF. The full variable domain, completed using reference TRBV28 and TRBJ2-7, is DVKVTQSSRYLVKRTGEKVFLECVQDMDHENMFWYRQDPGLGLRLIYFSYDVKMKEKGDIPEGYSVSREKKERFSLILESASTNQTSMYLCASSGHYEQYFGPGTRLTVT.

CDR3 in DNA: TGTGCCAGCAGCTTGGGGACTAGCGGGTTCCAAGAGACCCAGTACTTC. Translating gives CASSLGTSGFQETQYF. The chain couples TRBV5-8 to TRBJ2-5; the match to TRBD2 covers 11 bases. The CDR3 length is 16 residues. V shed 0 bases and J 1 base; nucleotides not matched to a gene: 2. Germline CDR1 SGHTS, CDR2 YDEGEE.

This chain joins TRBV13 and TRBJ2-7; 16 nucleotides line up with TRBD2. The CDR3 is 18 amino acids. The V gene's germline CDR1 is PRHDT and CDR2 FYEKMQ (reference sequence). With V trimmed by 1 base and J by 4 bases, 7 bases remained unmatched. Written as DNA, the CDR3 is TGTGCCAGCAGCTTAGAAGTGGGACTAGCGGGAGGGAAGTACGAGCAGTACTTC. Encoded protein: CASSLEVGLAGGKYEQYF.

This clone is labeled as medium-sized. V usage is TRBV11-3 and J usage is TRBJ2-7, with D unclear. The CDR3 covers 13 residues. Germline values: CDR1 SGHNT, CDR2 YENEEA. The ends were cut back, 5 bases at V and 3 bases at J, with 11 bases in the middle. Here the CDR3 reads CASSPSMLYEQYF. CDR3 DNA: TGTGCCAGCAGCCCAAGCATGCTCTACGAGCAGTACTTC.

The chain has TRBV29-1 and TRBJ2-3, with a tentative D call TRBD1 (6 bases). V was shortened by 6 bases and J by 2 bases, with 18 bases between the two germline ends. From germline, CDR1 is SQVTM and CDR2 ANQGSEA. There are 15 residues in the CDR3. CDR3 residues: CSVEARGQPTDTQYF. The CDR3 coding sequence is TGCAGCGTGGAGGCGAGAGGACAGCCCACAGATACGCAGTATTTT.

This clone was seen a few times. The chain employs TRBV18 and TRBJ1-1; weak D call: TRBD1 (6 bases). Germline CDR1 is KGHSH and CDR2 is LQKENI. V lost 2 bases and J 3 bases, leaving 7 bases between the germline ends. CDR3 length equals 13 residues. The CDR3 sequence is CASSPRGYTEAFF. The CDR3 bases are TGTGCCAGCTCACCAAGGGGGTACACTGAAGCTTTCTTT.